This T cell receptor beta chain derives from a study of blood T cell repertoires in COVID-19. Original data processing: Cell counts per sample came from amplifying reference gene primers. Libraries were prepared by immunoSEQ multiplex PCR; TCRdb keeps only in-frame clonotypes and omits some of them. V, J and clone size reflect that table, while D and trimming were determined from the DNA. This table has approximately 190,000 clones, approximately 84% appearing once. Germline V gene data show CDR1 as SGHRS and CDR2 as YFSETQ. V was clipped by 9 bases and J by 4 bases, with 10 bases between them. This CDR3 has 11 amino acids.

The chain employs TRBV5-1 and TRBJ2-5, with D possibly TRBD2 on 5 matching bases. The material sequenced was peripheral blood. The receptor's source is a human donor with acute or convalescent COVID-19. The donor label of this sample is uncertain. CDR3 sequence: CATTEGETQYF. The CDR3 nucleotides are TGCGCCACCACCGAGGGAGAGACCCAGTACTTC.